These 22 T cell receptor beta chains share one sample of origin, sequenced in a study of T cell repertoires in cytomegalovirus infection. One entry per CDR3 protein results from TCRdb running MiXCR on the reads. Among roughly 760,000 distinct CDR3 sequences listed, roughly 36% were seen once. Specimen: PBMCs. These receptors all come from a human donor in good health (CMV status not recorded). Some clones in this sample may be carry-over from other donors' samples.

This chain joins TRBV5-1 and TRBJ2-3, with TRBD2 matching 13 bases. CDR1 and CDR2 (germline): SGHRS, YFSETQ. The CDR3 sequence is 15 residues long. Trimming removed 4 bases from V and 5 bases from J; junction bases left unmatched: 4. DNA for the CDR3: TGCGCCAGCAGCCCCTGGACTAGCGGGGGAGATACGCAGTATTTT. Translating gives CASSPWTSGGDTQYF.

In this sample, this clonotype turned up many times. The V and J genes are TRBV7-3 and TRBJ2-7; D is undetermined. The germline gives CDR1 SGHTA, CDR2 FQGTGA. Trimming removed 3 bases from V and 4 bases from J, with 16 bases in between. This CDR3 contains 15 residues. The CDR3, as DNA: TGTGCCAGCAGCTTTCGTTTCGACTTACGGTACGAGCAGTACTTC. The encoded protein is CASSFRFDLRYEQYF.

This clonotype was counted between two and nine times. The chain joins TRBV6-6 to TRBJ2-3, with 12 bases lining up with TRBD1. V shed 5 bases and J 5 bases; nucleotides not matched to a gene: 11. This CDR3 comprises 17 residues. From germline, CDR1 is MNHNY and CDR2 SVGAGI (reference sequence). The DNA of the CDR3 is TGTGCCAGCAGTACTCTGCCGGGACAGGGGGCGGGAGATACGCAGTATTTT. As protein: CASSTLPGQGAGDTQYF.

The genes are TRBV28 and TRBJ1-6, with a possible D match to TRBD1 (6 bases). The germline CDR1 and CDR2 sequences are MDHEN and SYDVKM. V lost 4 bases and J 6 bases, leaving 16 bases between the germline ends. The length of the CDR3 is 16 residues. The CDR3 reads CASSSLHRVGNSPLHF. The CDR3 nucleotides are TGTGCCAGCAGTTCCCTACACAGGGTTGGTAATTCACCCCTCCACTTT.

CDR3 protein: CSARVGAQNTEAFF. Here the CDR3 DNA reads TGCAGTGCTAGAGTTGGGGCGCAGAACACTGAAGCTTTCTTT. The rearrangement joins TRBV20-1 to TRBJ1-1; the D gene is possibly TRBD1 (5 bases). V lost 1 base, J lost 1 base, and 10 bases lay in between. The CDR3 runs 14 residues. Germline V gene data show CDR1 as DFQATT and CDR2 as SNEGSKA (reference sequence).

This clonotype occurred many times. The CDR3 loop is CASSSFGGRETQYF. CDR3 DNA sequence: TGTGCCAGCAGCTCCTTCGGGGGGAGAGAGACCCAGTACTTC. The gene calls are TRBV7-6 and TRBJ2-5; 7 bases are shared with TRBD2. The germline V gene has CDR1 SGHVS and CDR2 FNYEAQ. CDR3 length equals 14 residues. V was clipped by 4 bases and J by 4 bases; unmatched bases: 6.

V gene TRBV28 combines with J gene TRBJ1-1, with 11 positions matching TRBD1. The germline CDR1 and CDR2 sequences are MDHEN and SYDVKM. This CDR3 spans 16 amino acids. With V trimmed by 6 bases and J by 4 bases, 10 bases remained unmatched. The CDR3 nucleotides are TGTGCCAGCAGCGTTAGGACAGGGGGCTCGATCACTGAAGCTTTCTTT. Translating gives CASSVRTGGSITEAFF.

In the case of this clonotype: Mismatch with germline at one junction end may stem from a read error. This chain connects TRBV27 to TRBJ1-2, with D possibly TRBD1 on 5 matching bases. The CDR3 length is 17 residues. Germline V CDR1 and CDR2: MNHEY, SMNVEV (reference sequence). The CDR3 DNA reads TGTGCCAGCAGTCCACTACTCGGGGACGCGTACTATTATGGCTACCCCTTC. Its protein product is CASSPLLGDAYYYGYPF.

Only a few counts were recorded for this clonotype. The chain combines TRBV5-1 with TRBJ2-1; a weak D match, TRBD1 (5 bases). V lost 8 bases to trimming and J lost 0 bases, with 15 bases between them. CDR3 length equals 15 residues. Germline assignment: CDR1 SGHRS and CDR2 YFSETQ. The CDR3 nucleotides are TGCGCCAGTGGGGCGTGGGGCAGCTCCTACAATGAGCAGTTCTTC. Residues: CASGAWGSSYNEQFF.

The chain's CDR3 is CASSYLTGGPPSYNEQFF. In nucleotides, the CDR3 is TGTGCCAGCAGCTACCTAACAGGGGGCCCCCCTTCCTACAATGAGCAGTTCTTC. V usage is TRBV7-9 and J usage is TRBJ2-1, with TRBD1 matching 9 bases. With 4 bases clipped from V and 1 base from J, the junction kept 11 bases outside the gene matches. This CDR3 has 18 residues. Germline CDR1 is SEHNR and CDR2 is FQNEAQ (reference sequence).

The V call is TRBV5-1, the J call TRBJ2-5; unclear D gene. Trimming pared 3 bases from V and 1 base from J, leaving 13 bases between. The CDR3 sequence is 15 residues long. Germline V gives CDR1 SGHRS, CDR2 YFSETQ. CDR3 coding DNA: TGCGCCAGCAGCTGGGCTGGAAACCTCCAAGAGACCCAGTACTTC. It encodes CASSWAGNLQETQYF.

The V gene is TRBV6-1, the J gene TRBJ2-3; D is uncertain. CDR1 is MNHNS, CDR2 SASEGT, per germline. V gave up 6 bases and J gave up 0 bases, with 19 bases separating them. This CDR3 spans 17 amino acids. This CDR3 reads CASSRVSVPSSTDTQYF. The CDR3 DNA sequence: TGTGCCAGCAGCCGCGTTTCCGTCCCATCTAGCACAGATACGCAGTATTTT.

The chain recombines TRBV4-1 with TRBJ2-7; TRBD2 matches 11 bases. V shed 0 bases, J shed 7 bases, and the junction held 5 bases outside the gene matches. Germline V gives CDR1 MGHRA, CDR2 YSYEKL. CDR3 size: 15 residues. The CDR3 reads CASSQDPSGRWEQYF. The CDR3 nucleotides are TGCGCCAGCAGCCAAGATCCTAGCGGGAGGTGGGAGCAGTACTTC.

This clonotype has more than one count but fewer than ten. The CDR3 DNA reads TGTGCCAGCAGCTTTTATTCAGGACCCACAGATACGCAGTATTTT. Its protein is CASSFYSGPTDTQYF. V gene TRBV7-8 combines with J gene TRBJ2-3; no reliable D call. Germline lookup yields CDR1 SGHVS and CDR2 FQNEAQ. CDR3 length: 15 amino acids. V was trimmed by 3 bases and J by 2 bases, leaving 12 bases between them.

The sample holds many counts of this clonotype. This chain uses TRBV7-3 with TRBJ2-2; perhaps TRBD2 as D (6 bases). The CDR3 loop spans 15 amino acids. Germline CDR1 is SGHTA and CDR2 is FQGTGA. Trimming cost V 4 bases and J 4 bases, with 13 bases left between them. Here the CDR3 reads CASSSQGSGTGELFF. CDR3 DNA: TGTGCCAGCAGCTCCCAGGGTAGCGGCACCGGGGAGCTGTTTTTT.

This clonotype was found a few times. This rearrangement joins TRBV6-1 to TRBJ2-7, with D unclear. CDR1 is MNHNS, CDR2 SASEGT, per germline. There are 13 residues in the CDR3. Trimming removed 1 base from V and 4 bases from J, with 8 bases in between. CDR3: CASSEGVRYEQYF. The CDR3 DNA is TGTGCCAGCAGTGAAGGGGTGCGTTACGAGCAGTACTTC.

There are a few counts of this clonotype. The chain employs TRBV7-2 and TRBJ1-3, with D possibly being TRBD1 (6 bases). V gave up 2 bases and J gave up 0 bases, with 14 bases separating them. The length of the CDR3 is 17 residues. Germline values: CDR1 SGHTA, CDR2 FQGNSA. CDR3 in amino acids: CASSLYGTSLSGNTIYF. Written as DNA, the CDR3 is TGTGCCAGCAGCTTATACGGGACATCACTCTCTGGAAACACCATATATTTT.

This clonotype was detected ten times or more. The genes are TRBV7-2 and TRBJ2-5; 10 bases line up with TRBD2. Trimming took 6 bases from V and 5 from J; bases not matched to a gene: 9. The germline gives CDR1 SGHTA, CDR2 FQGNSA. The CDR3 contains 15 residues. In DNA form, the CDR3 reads TGTGCCAGCAGTCGCGCTAGCGGGGGCGTTGAGACCCAGTACTTC. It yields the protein CASSRASGGVETQYF.

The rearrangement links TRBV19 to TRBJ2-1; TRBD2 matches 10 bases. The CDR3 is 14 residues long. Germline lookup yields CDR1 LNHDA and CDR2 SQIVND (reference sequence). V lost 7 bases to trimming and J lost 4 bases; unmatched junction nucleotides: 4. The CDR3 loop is CASTSGGGYNEQFF. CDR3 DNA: TGTGCCAGTACCAGCGGGGGGGGATACAATGAGCAGTTCTTC.

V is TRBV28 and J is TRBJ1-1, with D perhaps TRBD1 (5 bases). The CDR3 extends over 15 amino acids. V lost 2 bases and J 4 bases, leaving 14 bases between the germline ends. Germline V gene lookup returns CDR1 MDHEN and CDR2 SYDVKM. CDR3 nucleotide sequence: TGTGCCAGCAGTTTACGTTCGGGGGAATTCACTGAAGCTTTCTTT. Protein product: CASSLRSGEFTEAFF.

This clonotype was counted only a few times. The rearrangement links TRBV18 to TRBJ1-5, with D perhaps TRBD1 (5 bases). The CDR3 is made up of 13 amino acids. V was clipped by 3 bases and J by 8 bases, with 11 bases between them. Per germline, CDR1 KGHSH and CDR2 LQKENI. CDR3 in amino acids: CASSPGRVKPQHF. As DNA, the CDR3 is TGTGCCAGCTCACCGGGCAGGGTTAAGCCCCAGCATTTT.

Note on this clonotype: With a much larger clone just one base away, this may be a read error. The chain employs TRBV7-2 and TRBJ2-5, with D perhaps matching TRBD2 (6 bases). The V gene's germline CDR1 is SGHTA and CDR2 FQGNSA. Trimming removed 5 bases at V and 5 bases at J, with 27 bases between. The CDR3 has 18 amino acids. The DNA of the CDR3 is TGTGCCAGCAGCATATTTAAGACTATCGGGAGTAAAATCGAGACCCAGTACTTC. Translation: CASSIFKTIGSKIETQYF.